This entry features one TCR beta chain sequence. A much more abundant neighbour one base away suggests this may be a read error. The time point is: newly diagnosed GD, antithyroid drugs for less than 3 months. PBMC-extracted RNA yielded the TCR library. These data belong to a study of regulatory T cells in long-lasting Graves disease. Assembly of TCR beta libraries relied on iRepertoire HTBI primers together with Arm-PCR of CDR3 regions. A single record per CDR3 protein comes from TCRdb applying MiXCR to the multiplex PCR reads. The table has approximately 300,000 distinct CDR3 sequences, approximately 20% seen once. This CDR3 spans 14 amino acids.

The specimen comprised peripheral blood mononuclear cells (PBMCs), sampled at new diagnosis, from a patient treated with antithyroid drugs. The genes are TRBV12-3 or TRBV12-4 and TRBJ1-2; 7 bases fit TRBD1. The receptor's source is a female donor with Graves disease. CDR3 amino acids: CGSRSTGEHYGYTF. CDR3 DNA sequence: TGTGGCAGCAGATCCACAGGGGAGCACTATGGCTACACCTTC.